These 31 T cell receptor beta chains were all obtained from the same sample, sequenced in a study of CD8 T cells in ankylosing spondylitis. TCRdb re-analysed the 5' RACE reads in MiXCR, keeping a single row per CDR3 protein. The sample has a few hundred thousand distinct CDR3 sequences, 18% seen once. Source material: blood, either unsorted or a sorted T cell fraction (not recorded which). These TCRs come from a male donor with ankylosing spondylitis or in good health (not recorded which).

In its sample, this clonotype was seen many times. The CDR3 sequence is CASNDPSSGVTEAFF. In nucleotides, the CDR3 is TGTGCCAGCAACGACCCCTCCTCAGGGGTCACTGAAGCTTTCTTT. This chain connects TRBV25-1 to TRBJ1-1; maybe TRBD1 (6 bases). The V gene's germline CDR1 is MGHDK and CDR2 SYGVNS. CDR3 length: 15 amino acids. V lost 7 bases, J lost 4 bases, and 19 bases lay in between.

V is TRBV6-5 and J is TRBJ2-5; D possibly corresponds to TRBD2 (5 bases). Between the trimmed V and J ends, which lost 4 bases and 4 bases, there was a span of 16 bases. The CDR3 extends over 15 amino acids. The germline gives CDR1 MNHEY, CDR2 SVGAGI. The CDR3 sequence: CASSSPAGPGETQYF. DNA of the CDR3: TGTGCCAGCAGTTCCCCCGCGGGCCCGGGAGAGACCCAGTACTTC.

This clonotype was detected ten times or more. The chain's CDR3 is CAISGGKANTDTQYF. The DNA for the CDR3 is TGTGCCATCAGTGGGGGGAAGGCGAACACAGATACGCAGTATTTT. The chain is built from TRBV10-3 and TRBJ2-3; D may correspond to TRBD1 or TRBD2 (5 bases each). The CDR3 spans 15 residues. The V end lost 4 bases, the J end lost 2 bases, and 13 bases lay between the germline ends. The germline gives CDR1 ENHRY, CDR2 SYGVKD.

This clonotype was picked up many times. The chain joins TRBV27 to TRBJ1-1; D ambiguous. The CDR3 length is 15 residues. The ends were cut back, 3 bases at V and 0 bases at J, with 11 bases in the middle. Germline values: CDR1 MNHEY, CDR2 SMNVEV (reference sequence). The CDR3 DNA is TGTGCCAGCAGTTTGAGGGCCTTTATGAACACTGAAGCTTTCTTT. Protein: CASSLRAFMNTEAFF.

This clonotype turned up a few times. The chain has TRBV11-3 and TRBJ2-2; the D is unclear. Germline CDR1 and CDR2: SGHNT and YENEEA. CDR3 length equals 14 residues. The V end lost 2 bases, the J end lost 4 bases, and 8 bases lay between the germline ends. The CDR3 sequence: CASSLTPGTGELFF. The CDR3 nucleotides read TGTGCCAGCAGCTTAACCCCGGGCACCGGGGAGCTGTTTTTT.

The chain combines TRBV10-3 with TRBJ2-1, with unresolved D. V lost 3 bases, J lost 4 bases, and 7 bases lay in between. The CDR3 loop spans 13 amino acids. Germline CDR1 and CDR2: ENHRY and SYGVKD. The CDR3 sequence is CAISEGRYNEQFF. CDR3 bases: TGTGCCATCAGTGAAGGGCGGTACAATGAGCAGTTCTTC.

The J gene is TRBJ1-1, the V gene TRBV7-6, with TRBD1 matching 8 bases. Germline CDR1 and CDR2: SGHVS and FNYEAQ. V lost 2 bases, J lost 3 bases, and 11 bases stayed unmatched. The CDR3 totals 17 residues. The CDR3 spells CASSLMSGTGGDTEAFF. The CDR3 bases are TGTGCCAGCAGCTTAATGTCGGGGACAGGCGGGGACACTGAAGCTTTCTTT. The variable domain in full, completed from reference TRBV7-6 and TRBJ1-1, reads GAGVSQSPRYKVTKRGQDVALRCDPISGHVSLYWYRQALGQGPEFLTYFNYEAQQDKSGLPNDRFSAERPEGSISTLTIQRTEQRDSAMYRCASSLMSGTGGDTEAFFGQGTRLTVV.

This chain links TRBV27 with TRBJ2-7, with D maybe TRBD1 (5 bases). Trimming pared 6 bases from V and 3 bases from J, leaving 18 bases between. The germline V gene encodes CDR1 MNHEY and CDR2 SMNVEV (reference sequence). CDR3 length: 15 residues. The CDR3 sequence is CASRPNPDIDYEQYF. CDR3 coding DNA: TGTGCCAGCAGACCTAATCCGGACATTGACTACGAGCAGTACTTC.

The table lists this clonotype with many counts. This sequence joins TRBV27 and TRBJ2-7; D call uncertain. Per germline, CDR1 MNHEY and CDR2 SMNVEV (reference sequence). The CDR3 is made up of 13 amino acids. Trimming pared 3 bases from V and 2 bases from J, leaving 8 bases between. CDR3 nucleotide sequence: TGTGCCAGCAGTTTGAACGGCCCCTACGAGCAGTACTTC. It specifies CASSLNGPYEQYF.

The genes are TRBV6-1 and TRBJ2-7; tentatively, D is TRBD1 or TRBD2 (6 bases each). This CDR3 is 15 amino acids long. The V gene's germline CDR1 is MNHNS and CDR2 SASEGT. V lost 6 bases, J lost 2 bases, and 17 bases lay in between. In DNA, the CDR3 is TGTGCCAGCAGAGGAGGGACAAACCCCACCTACGAGCAGTACTTC. Encoded protein: CASRGGTNPTYEQYF.

This clonotype was seen many times. This chain connects TRBV11-2 to TRBJ2-2, with D unclear. This CDR3 spans 17 amino acids. Between the trimmed V and J ends, which lost 0 bases and 1 base, there was a span of 12 bases. Germline values: CDR1 SGHAT, CDR2 FQNNGV. The CDR3 coding sequence is TGTGCCAGCAGCTTAGAAAGGCCCCCGAGGAACACCGGGGAGCTGTTTTTT. Protein sequence: CASSLERPPRNTGELFF.

The V and J genes are TRBV4-3 and TRBJ2-7; 9 bases match TRBD2. Germline CDR1 reads LGHNA; CDR2 reads YSLEER. V shed 0 bases, J shed 2 bases, and the junction held 2 bases outside the gene matches. This CDR3 is built from 15 residues. The chain's CDR3 is CASSQETSGTYEQYF. The CDR3 region has the DNA TGCGCCAGCAGCCAAGAGACTAGCGGTACCTACGAGCAGTACTTC.

V gene TRBV29-1 combines with J gene TRBJ2-1, with TRBD2 identical over 8 bases. The CDR3 is 15 amino acids. V gave up 1 base and J gave up 2 bases; unmatched junction bases: 4. Looked up from germline, CDR1 is SQVTM and CDR2 is ANQGSEA. This chain's CDR3 is CSVEGGSGTYNEQFF. DNA of the CDR3: TGCAGCGTTGAAGGCGGTAGCGGGACCTACAATGAGCAGTTCTTC.

V usage is TRBV7-6 and J usage is TRBJ1-3, with D unclear. Germline V gene sequence: CDR1 SGHVS, CDR2 FNYEAQ. There are 13 residues in the CDR3. V was clipped by 4 bases and J by 0 bases, with 4 bases between them. This CDR3 is CASSSDSGNTIYF. In nucleotides, the CDR3 is TGTGCCAGCAGCTCCGACTCTGGAAACACCATATATTTT.

This clonotype has ten or more counts. This chain connects TRBV4-1 to TRBJ2-3, with D maybe TRBD2 (6 bases). Trimming removed 1 base at V and 4 bases at J, with 9 bases between. Germline CDR1 is MGHRA and CDR2 is YSYEKL. The CDR3 extends over 14 amino acids. The CDR3 loop reads CASSQAAGADTQYF. The CDR3 region has the DNA TGCGCCAGCAGCCAAGCAGCGGGCGCAGATACGCAGTATTTT.

For this clonotype: This may be a read error, as it is one base from a much larger clone. This chain joins TRBV27 and TRBJ2-7; a possible D gene is TRBD1 (6 bases). The germline V gene has CDR1 MNHEY and CDR2 SMNVEV (reference sequence). This CDR3 spans 14 amino acids. The germline V and J ends were trimmed by 11 bases and 5 bases, with 22 bases remaining between them. CDR3 amino acids: CAHKSGTMTNEQYF. The CDR3 nucleotides are TGTGCCCACAAATCCGGGACAATGACTAACGAGCAGTACTTC.

This chain uses TRBV20-1 with TRBJ2-1; D gene uncertain. The V gene lost 5 bases and the J gene lost 8 bases, with 10 bases spanning the gap. The CDR3 contains 11 residues. Germline values: CDR1 DFQATT, CDR2 SNEGSKA (reference sequence). CDR3 nucleotides: TGCAGTGCTCCCAAGCTCTATGAGCAGTTCTTC. Protein sequence: CSAPKLYEQFF.

This clonotype was seen a few times. The chain has TRBV28 and TRBJ2-3; 8 nucleotides align to TRBD2. Germline V gene data show CDR1 as MDHEN and CDR2 as SYDVKM. After removal of 5 bases from V and 6 bases from J, the junction contained 10 bases not matched to a gene. This CDR3 is built from 15 residues. The CDR3: CASSPIAGTGDTQYF. The CDR3 DNA is TGTGCCAGCAGTCCAATAGCGGGGACGGGGGATACGCAGTATTTT.

This clonotype has at least ten counts. The chain employs TRBV9 and TRBJ2-1, with 7 bases identical to TRBD2. CDR1 is SGDLS, CDR2 YYNGEE, per germline. This CDR3 spans 14 amino acids. With 0 bases clipped from V and 8 bases from J, the junction kept 5 bases outside the gene matches. CDR3 in DNA: TGTGCCAGCAGCGTAGCGGCGGGAGAGTATGAGCAGTTCTTC. It encodes CASSVAAGEYEQFF.

This clonotype has a count of ten or more. CDR3 bases: TGCGCCAGTCGGACTAGCGAGAGCACAGATACGCAGTATTTT. It yields the protein CASRTSESTDTQYF. The chain has TRBV5-1 and TRBJ2-3; the match to TRBD2 covers 9 bases. J gave up 0 bases and V 8 bases, and 4 bases lay outside the gene matches. Germline V gene data show CDR1 as SGHRS and CDR2 as YFSETQ. The CDR3 has 14 residues.

The gene calls are TRBV4-1 and TRBJ1-1; a weak D match, TRBD1 (6 bases). Trimming took 7 bases from V and 7 from J, leaving 22 bases between them. The length of the CDR3 is 15 residues. Germline V gene sequence: CDR1 MGHRA, CDR2 YSYEKL. The DNA for the CDR3 is TGCGCCAGCACCTACATTCCAGGGGAAACGGTTGAAGCTTTCTTT. Amino acids: CASTYIPGETVEAFF.

This clonotype appeared a few times. J is TRBJ2-1 and V is TRBV4-2, with 10 bases fitting TRBD2. V lost 1 base, J lost 3 bases, and 9 bases stayed unmatched. Germline V gene data show CDR1 as LGHNA and CDR2 as YNFKEQ. The CDR3 is made up of 18 amino acids. Written as DNA, the CDR3 is TGTGCCAGCAGCCAAGGGCTAGCGGGAGTGACTATCTACAATGAGCAGTTCTTC. The encoded protein is CASSQGLAGVTIYNEQFF.

The chain is built from TRBV11-2 and TRBJ2-7; D gene unclear. The CDR3 sequence is 15 residues long. Germline lookup yields CDR1 SGHAT and CDR2 FQNNGV. V was pared by 2 bases and J by 4 bases, with 15 bases between. CDR3 sequence reads: CASSLMFGYKYEQYF. The CDR3 nucleotides are TGTGCCAGCAGCTTAATGTTCGGGTACAAGTACGAGCAGTACTTC.

The rearrangement uses TRBV3-1 and TRBJ2-7, with 12 bases that match TRBD2. CDR1 and CDR2 from the germline V gene are LGHDT and YNNKEL (reference sequence). The V segment lost 3 bases and the J segment 5 bases; nucleotides outside the gene matches: 11. The CDR3 runs to 17 residues. CDR3 DNA: TGTGCCAGCAGCCAGGAACCACGACTAGCGGGAGCCCACGAGCAGTACTTC. This sequence encodes CASSQEPRLAGAHEQYF.

The genes are TRBV29-1 and TRBJ2-1; a weak D match, TRBD2 (5 bases). The V end lost 5 bases, the J end lost 9 bases, and 14 bases lay between the germline ends. Germline CDR1 and CDR2: SQVTM and ANQGSEA. The CDR3 spans 12 residues. The DNA for the CDR3 is TGCAGCGTTTCTGAAGCGGCGGGTGAGCAGTTCTTC. Its protein is CSVSEAAGEQFF.

This clonotype was counted a few times. The rearrangement links TRBV6-5 to TRBJ2-7; 8 nucleotides match TRBD2. The ends lost 2 bases at V and 11 bases at J; junction bases unmatched: 8. Germline assignment: CDR1 MNHEY and CDR2 SVGAGI. The CDR3 has 13 amino acids. The CDR3: CASSYEVRGDEYF. CDR3 in DNA: TGTGCCAGCAGTTACGAGGTGCGGGGGGATGAGTACTTC.

This clonotype was counted at least ten times. This rearrangement joins TRBV7-2 to TRBJ2-7, with D hard to call. The CDR3 sequence is 12 residues long. Germline CDR1 and CDR2: SGHTA and FQGNSA. V lost 2 bases and J lost 7, with 9 bases in between. The CDR3: CASSLWPFEQYF. The DNA for the CDR3 is TGTGCCAGCAGCTTATGGCCTTTTGAGCAGTACTTC.

V is TRBV29-1 and J is TRBJ2-3, with D possibly TRBD2 on 7 matching bases. V dropped 3 bases and J dropped 5 bases, with 27 bases sitting between them. Germline lookup yields CDR1 SQVTM and CDR2 ANQGSEA. CDR3 length equals 18 residues. Here the CDR3 DNA reads TGCAGCGTTGAGGAGGGCGCAGCGGGGTTGGGACAAGGAGATACGCAGTATTTT. As protein: CSVEEGAAGLGQGDTQYF.

This clonotype was detected only a few times. The rearrangement joins TRBV5-1 to TRBJ1-2; D is unresolved. CDR3 length: 15 residues. V was trimmed by 0 bases and J by 3 bases, leaving 12 bases between them. Germline V gene sequence: CDR1 SGHRS, CDR2 YFSETQ. DNA for the CDR3: TGCGCCAGCAGCTTGGCCGGGCATATAGACTATGGCTACACCTTC. This gives the protein CASSLAGHIDYGYTF.

The chain links TRBV7-9 to TRBJ2-3, with a possible D match to TRBD2 (5 bases). The ends were cut back, 1 base at V and 0 bases at J, with 11 bases in the middle. The CDR3 loop spans 16 amino acids. Germline V gene data show CDR1 as SEHNR and CDR2 as FQNEAQ (reference sequence). This chain's CDR3 is CASSLVPLVSTDTQYF. The CDR3 coding sequence is TGTGCCAGCAGCTTAGTACCACTAGTCAGCACAGATACGCAGTATTTT. Looking up the rest from reference TRBV7-9 and TRBJ2-3 gives the full variable domain: DTGVSQNPRHKITKRGQNVTFRCDPISEHNRLYWYRQTLGQGPEFLTYFQNEAQLEKSRLLSDRFSAERPKGSFSTLEIQRTEQGDSAMYLCASSLVPLVSTDTQYFGPGTRLTVL.

J is TRBJ1-1 and V is TRBV29-1; tentatively, D is TRBD1 (5 bases). The V end was cut by 5 bases, the J end by 3 bases, with 16 bases between. CDR1 and CDR2 from the germline V gene are SQVTM and ANQGSEA. This CDR3 is 14 amino acids long. The CDR3 sequence: CSVHHTGGDTEAFF. The CDR3 nucleotides are TGCAGCGTTCATCACACCGGGGGGGACACTGAAGCTTTCTTT.